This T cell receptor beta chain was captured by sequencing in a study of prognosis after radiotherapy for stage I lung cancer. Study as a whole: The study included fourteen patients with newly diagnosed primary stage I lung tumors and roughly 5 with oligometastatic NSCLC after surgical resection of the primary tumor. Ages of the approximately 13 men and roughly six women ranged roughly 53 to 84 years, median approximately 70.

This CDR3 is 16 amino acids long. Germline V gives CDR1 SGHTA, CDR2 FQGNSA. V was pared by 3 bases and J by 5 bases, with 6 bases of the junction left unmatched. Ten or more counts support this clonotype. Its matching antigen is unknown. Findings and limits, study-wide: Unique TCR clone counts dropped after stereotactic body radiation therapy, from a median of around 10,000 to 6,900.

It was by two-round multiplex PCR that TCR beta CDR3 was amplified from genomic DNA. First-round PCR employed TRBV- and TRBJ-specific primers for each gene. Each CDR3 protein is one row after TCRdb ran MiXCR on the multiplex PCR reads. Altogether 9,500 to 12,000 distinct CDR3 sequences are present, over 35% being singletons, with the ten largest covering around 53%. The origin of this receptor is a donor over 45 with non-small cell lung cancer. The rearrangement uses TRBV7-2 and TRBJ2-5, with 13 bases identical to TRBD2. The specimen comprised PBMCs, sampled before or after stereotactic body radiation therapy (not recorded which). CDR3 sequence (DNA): TGTGCCAGCAGCTTCGGACTAGCGGGAGCCCGTGAGACCCAGTACTTC. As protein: CASSFGLAGARETQYF.